This is a list of T cell receptor beta chains from one sample in a study of regulatory dendritic cells for organ transplantation. The data were produced by immunoSEQ multiplex PCR, yet TCRdb's version contains in-frame clones alone and is incomplete. This table has more than 15,000 clones, more than 60% appearing once. Which antigens these TCRs recognize remains unknown. Specimen: memory CD4+ T cells from blood cultured with regulatory dendritic cells. The receptors come from a human donor in good health. CDR3s include the opening cysteine and the closing phenylalanine or tryptophan. The order of the fields is J gene, V gene, clone size, D gene, CDR3 protein, CDR3 DNA. A D gene is named only where the DNA matches it firmly. Only some rows state a clone size, as once, few, many or a class for expanded clones.

J: TRBJ2-3
V: TRBV7-3
size: once
D: NA
CDR3: CASSLSGGTDTQYF
DNA: TGTGCCAGCAGCTTAAGCGGTGGCACAGATACGCAGTATTTT

J: TRBJ2-7
V: TRBV7-2
size: NA
D: NA
CDR3: CASSPAPSGRTTPYEQYF
DNA: TGTGCCAGCAGCCCCGCCCCGTCTGGACGCACCACGCCGTACGAGCAGTACTTC

J: TRBJ2-7
V: TRBV18
size: few
D: NA
CDR3: CASSLSSYEQYF
DNA: TGTGCCAGCTCTCTAAGCTCCTACGAGCAGTACTTC

J: TRBJ1-2
V: TRBV6-5
size: NA
D: NA
CDR3: CASSYSTSYGYTF
DNA: TGTGCCAGCAGTTACTCGACTTCGTATGGCTACACCTTC

J: TRBJ2-1
V: TRBV25-1
size: NA
D: NA
CDR3: CASSFVNEQFF
DNA: TGTGCCAGCAGCTTTGTAAATGAGCAGTTCTTC

J: TRBJ2-5
V: TRBV2
size: few
D: NA
CDR3: CASSSSTTQYF
DNA: TGTGCCAGCAGTTCAAGCACGACCCAGTACTTC

J: TRBJ2-1
V: TRBV7-2
size: NA
D: NA
CDR3: CASSLVPSGGGYNEQFF
DNA: TGTGCCAGCAGCTTAGTACCAAGCGGAGGAGGATACAATGAGCAGTTCTTC

J: TRBJ1-2
V: TRBV7-2
size: NA
D: TRBD1
CDR3: CASSVSQGAPYGYTF
DNA: TGTGCCAGCAGCGTGTCCCAGGGGGCCCCATATGGCTACACCTTC

J: TRBJ1-2
V: TRBV6-6
size: NA
D: NA
CDR3: CASSLLTGFGYTF
DNA: TGTGCCAGCAGTTTACTAACAGGGTTCGGCTACACCTTC

J: TRBJ2-1
V: TRBV4-2
size: NA
D: NA
CDR3: CASSHWGGINEQFF
DNA: TGTGCCAGCAGCCACTGGGGAGGCATAAATGAGCAGTTCTTC

J: TRBJ2-5
V: TRBV2
size: NA
D: NA
CDR3: CASRWGVQETQYF
DNA: TGTGCCAGCAGGTGGGGGGTACAAGAGACCCAGTACTTC

J: TRBJ1-1
V: TRBV7-2
size: NA
D: NA
CDR3: CASSPEGRLNTEAFF
DNA: TGTGCCAGCAGTCCCGAGGGACGGCTGAACACTGAAGCTTTCTTT

J: TRBJ2-1
V: TRBV6-1
size: NA
D: NA
CDR3: CASRMEGSRYEQFF
DNA: TGTGCCAGCAGAATGGAGGGGTCGCGTTATGAGCAGTTCTTC

J: TRBJ1-5
V: TRBV7-2
size: NA
D: NA
CDR3: CASSLRGNQPQHF
DNA: TGTGCCAGCAGCTTAAGGGGGAATCAGCCCCAGCATTTT

J: TRBJ2-2
V: TRBV4-1
size: few
D: NA
CDR3: CASSQVREFANTGELFF
DNA: TGCGCCAGCAGCCAAGTTCGCGAGTTCGCGAACACCGGGGAGCTGTTTTTT

J: TRBJ2-6
V: TRBV30
size: NA
D: NA
CDR3: CAWEVSMRNVLTF
DNA: TGTGCCTGGGAAGTGAGCATGCGAAACGTCCTGACTTTC

J: TRBJ1-2
V: TRBV14
size: NA
D: NA
CDR3: CASSLEGRSYGYTF
DNA: TGTGCCAGCAGCCTTGAGGGACGGTCCTATGGCTACACCTTC

J: TRBJ1-1
V: TRBV4-3
size: NA
D: NA
CDR3: CASSQMGQGTRAEAFF
DNA: TGCGCCAGCAGCCAAATGGGTCAGGGGACTAGGGCTGAAGCTTTCTTT

J: TRBJ2-7
V: TRBV18
size: once
D: NA
CDR3: CASSPAWGKGDEQYF
DNA: TGTGCCAGCTCACCGGCCTGGGGGAAAGGAGACGAGCAGTACTTC

J: TRBJ2-5
V: TRBV19
size: NA
D: TRBD1
CDR3: CASRGTDQETQYF
DNA: TGTGCCAGTAGAGGGACAGACCAAGAGACCCAGTACTTC

J: TRBJ1-1
V: TRBV7-2
size: NA
D: NA
CDR3: CASTPGWSEAFF
DNA: TGTGCCAGCACCCCGGGGTGGTCTGAAGCTTTCTTT

J: TRBJ2-7
V: TRBV7-9
size: NA
D: TRBD1
CDR3: CASIQTGQGFYEQYF
DNA: TGTGCCAGCATCCAAACGGGACAGGGCTTCTACGAGCAGTACTTC

J: TRBJ2-5
V: TRBV2
size: NA
D: TRBD1
CDR3: CASSRERQGARETQYF
DNA: TGTGCCAGCAGTAGGGAACGGCAGGGGGCTCGAGAGACCCAGTACTTC

J: TRBJ2-1
V: TRBV29-1
size: NA
D: TRBD1
CDR3: CSARTGGLNEQFF
DNA: TGCAGCGCGAGGACAGGGGGGTTGAATGAGCAGTTCTTC

J: TRBJ2-5
V: TRBV18
size: NA
D: NA
CDR3: CASSPGGPQETQYF
DNA: TGTGCCAGCTCACCCGGCGGGCCGCAAGAGACCCAGTACTTC

J: TRBJ1-1
V: TRBV11-2
size: NA
D: NA
CDR3: CASSLVYGEAFF
DNA: TGTGCCAGCAGCTTAGTATATGGGGAAGCTTTCTTT

J: TRBJ2-5
V: TRBV7-9
size: once
D: NA
CDR3: CASSLVETQYF
DNA: TGTGCCAGCAGCTTAGTTGAGACCCAGTACTTC

J: TRBJ2-7
V: TRBV6-5
size: large
D: TRBD1
CDR3: CASSFQGTAEQYF
DNA: TGTGCCAGCAGTTTTCAAGGGACAGCCGAGCAGTACTTC

J: TRBJ1-4
V: TRBV22-1
size: NA
D: NA
CDR3: CPGSARQLAEKLFF
DNA: TGTCCTGGGAGCGCACGACAGTTGGCGGAAAAACTGTTTTTT

J: TRBJ2-3
V: TRBV7-2
size: NA
D: NA
CDR3: CASSLALVSTDTQYF
DNA: TGTGCCAGCAGCTTAGCGCTCGTGAGCACAGATACGCAGTATTTT

J: TRBJ2-5
V: TRBV7-8
size: NA
D: NA
CDR3: CASSSLPTSRETQYF
DNA: TGTGCCAGCAGCTCCCTACCTACTAGCCGCGAGACCCAGTACTTC

J: TRBJ2-3
V: TRBV27
size: NA
D: NA
CDR3: CASQKQGTDTQYF
DNA: TGTGCCAGCCAGAAACAGGGTACAGATACGCAGTATTTT

J: TRBJ1-5
V: TRBV18
size: NA
D: TRBD1
CDR3: CASSPPGTGGYSNQPQHF
DNA: TGTGCCAGCTCACCGCCCGGGACAGGGGGTTATAGCAATCAGCCCCAGCATTTT

J: TRBJ1-1
V: TRBV7-8
size: NA
D: NA
CDR3: CASSSTGNTEAFF
DNA: TGTGCCAGCAGCTCTACAGGGAACACTGAAGCTTTCTTT

J: TRBJ1-5
V: TRBV6-5
size: few
D: NA
CDR3: CASSYRLDQPQHF
DNA: TGTGCCAGCAGTTACAGGTTGGATCAGCCCCAGCATTTT

J: TRBJ2-3
V: TRBV6-5
size: few
D: NA
CDR3: CASSYSIEVDTQYF
DNA: TGTGCCAGCAGTTACTCGATAGAGGTAGATACGCAGTATTTT

J: TRBJ2-3
V: TRBV21-1
size: NA
D: NA
CDR3: CASSKEGLADNTDTQYF
DNA: TGTGCCAGCAGCAAAGAAGGACTAGCGGACAACACAGATACGCAGTATTTT

J: TRBJ2-3
V: TRBV2
size: NA
D: TRBD1
CDR3: CASSEPGQGDSDTQYF
DNA: TGTGCCAGCAGTGAACCGGGACAGGGAGACTCAGATACGCAGTATTTT

J: TRBJ2-1
V: TRBV28
size: NA
D: NA
CDR3: CASSLDGIGEQFF
DNA: TGTGCCAGCAGTTTAGATGGGATCGGTGAGCAGTTCTTC

J: TRBJ2-3
V: TRBV28
size: NA
D: NA
CDR3: CASSWGGTKGTTDTQYF
DNA: TGTGCCAGCAGTTGGGGGGGGACGAAGGGGACAACAGATACGCAGTATTTT

J: TRBJ1-2
V: TRBV27
size: few
D: NA
CDR3: CASSLSGMHGYTF
DNA: TGTGCCAGCAGTTTATCGGGCATGCATGGCTACACCTTC

J: TRBJ1-1
V: TRBV7-8
size: few
D: NA
CDR3: CASSFEQGRTEAFF
DNA: TGTGCCAGCAGCTTTGAACAGGGACGGACTGAAGCTTTCTTT

J: TRBJ2-1
V: TRBV4-3
size: NA
D: TRBD2
CDR3: CASSQGVRDYLLF
DNA: TGCGCCAGCAGCCAAGGGGTGCGGGACTATCTGCTCTTC